This TCR beta chain was identified in a study of cytomegalovirus exposure and HLA in healthy donors. TCRdb keeps only in-frame clones here, not all; method: immunoSEQ multiplex PCR. The sample shows about 120,000 clones, approximately 90% of them seen only once. The source is a young man in good health and CMV-seronegative. The sample was PBMCs.

The CDR3 loop reads CASIKQGGSGYTF. Written as DNA, the CDR3 is TGTGCCAGCATCAAACAGGGCGGATCTGGCTACACCTTC. The rearrangement joins TRBV28 to TRBJ1-2, with D maybe TRBD1 (6 bases). The CDR3 is 13 amino acids. Germline CDR1 is MDHEN and CDR2 is SYDVKM. Trimming stripped 7 bases from V and 7 bases from J, with 16 bases between.